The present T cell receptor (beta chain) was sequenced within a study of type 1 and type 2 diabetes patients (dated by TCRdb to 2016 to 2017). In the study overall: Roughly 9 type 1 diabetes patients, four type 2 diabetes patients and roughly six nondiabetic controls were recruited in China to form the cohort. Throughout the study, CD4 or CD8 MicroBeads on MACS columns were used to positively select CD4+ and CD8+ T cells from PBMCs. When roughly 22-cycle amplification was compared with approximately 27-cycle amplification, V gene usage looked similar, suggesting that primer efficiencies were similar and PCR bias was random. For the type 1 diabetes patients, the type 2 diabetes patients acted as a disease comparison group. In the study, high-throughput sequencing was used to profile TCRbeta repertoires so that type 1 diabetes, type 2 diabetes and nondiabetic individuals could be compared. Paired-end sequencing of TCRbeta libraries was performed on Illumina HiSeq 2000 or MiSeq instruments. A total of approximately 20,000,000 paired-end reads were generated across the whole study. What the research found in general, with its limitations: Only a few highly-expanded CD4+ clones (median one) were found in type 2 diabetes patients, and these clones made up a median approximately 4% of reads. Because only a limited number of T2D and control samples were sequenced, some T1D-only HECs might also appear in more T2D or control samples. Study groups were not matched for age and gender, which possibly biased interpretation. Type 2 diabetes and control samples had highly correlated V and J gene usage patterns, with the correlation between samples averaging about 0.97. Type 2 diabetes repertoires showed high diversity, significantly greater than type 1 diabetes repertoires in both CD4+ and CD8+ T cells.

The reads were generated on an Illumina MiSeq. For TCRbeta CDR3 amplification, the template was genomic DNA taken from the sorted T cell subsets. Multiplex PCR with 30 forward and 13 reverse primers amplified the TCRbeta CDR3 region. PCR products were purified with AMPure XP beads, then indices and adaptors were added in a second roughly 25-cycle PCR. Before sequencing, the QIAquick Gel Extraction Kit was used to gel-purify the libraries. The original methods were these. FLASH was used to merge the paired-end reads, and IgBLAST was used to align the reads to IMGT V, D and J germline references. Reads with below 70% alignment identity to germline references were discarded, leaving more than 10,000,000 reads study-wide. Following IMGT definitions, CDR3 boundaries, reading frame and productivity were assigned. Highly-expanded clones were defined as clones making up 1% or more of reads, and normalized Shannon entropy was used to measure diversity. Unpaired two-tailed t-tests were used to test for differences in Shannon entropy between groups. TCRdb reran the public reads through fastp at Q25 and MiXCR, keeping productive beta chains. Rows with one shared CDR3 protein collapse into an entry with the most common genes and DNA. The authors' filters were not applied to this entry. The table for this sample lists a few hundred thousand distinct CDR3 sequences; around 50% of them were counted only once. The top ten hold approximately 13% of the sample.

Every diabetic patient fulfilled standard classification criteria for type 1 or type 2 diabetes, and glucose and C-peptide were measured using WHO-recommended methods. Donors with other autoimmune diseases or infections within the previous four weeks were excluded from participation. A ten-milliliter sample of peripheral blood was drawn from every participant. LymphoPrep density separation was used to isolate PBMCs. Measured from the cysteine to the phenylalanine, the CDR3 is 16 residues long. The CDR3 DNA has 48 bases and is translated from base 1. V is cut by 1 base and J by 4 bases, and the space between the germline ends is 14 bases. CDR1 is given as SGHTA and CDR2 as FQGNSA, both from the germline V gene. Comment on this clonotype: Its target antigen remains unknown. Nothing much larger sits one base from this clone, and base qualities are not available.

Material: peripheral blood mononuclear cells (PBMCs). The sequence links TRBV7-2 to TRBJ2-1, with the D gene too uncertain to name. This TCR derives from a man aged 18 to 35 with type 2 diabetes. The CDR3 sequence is CASSLGGGIPYNEQFF. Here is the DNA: TGTGCCAGCAGCTTAGGAGGCGGAATTCCGTACAATGAGCAGTTCTTC.